What follows are 29 T cell receptor beta chains derived from one specimen sequenced in a study of T cells expressing NK-cell markers. TCRdb reprocessed the 5' RACE reads and stores each CDR3 protein as one record, lacking DNA. Its table records about 170,000 distinct CDR3 sequences. Sample: blood T cells: a sorted CD56 or NKG2C T cell subset, CD4+ or CD8+ T cells, or bulk PBMC T cells (not recorded which). The receptor set was obtained from a man aged 18-69 years in good health.

This chain joins TRBV5-1 and TRBJ1-1. Looked up from germline, CDR1 is SGHRS and CDR2 is YFSETQ. This CDR3 has 12 amino acids. The CDR3 here is CASSLSDTEAFF.

The CDR3: CATPAEDTPHQPQHF. The chain recombines TRBV24-1 with TRBJ1-5; TCRdb's D call, TRBD1, is unchecked because there is no DNA. CDR1 and CDR2 from the germline V gene are KGHDR and SFDVKD. This CDR3 region has 15 residues.

V gene TRBV4-1 combines with J gene TRBJ2-5. The CDR3 is 15 residues long. Germline CDR1 MGHRA, CDR2 YSYEKL. Here the CDR3 reads CASSQDKQYRETQYF.

The V call is TRBV28, the J call TRBJ2-1; TCRdb's D call of TRBD1 is untestable without DNA. This CDR3 contains 13 residues. CDR1 MDHEN and CDR2 SYDVKM come from the germline V gene. The CDR3 sequence: CASSRTSPGEQFF.

The chain combines TRBV7-6 with TRBJ2-3; without DNA, the TCRdb call of TRBD2 cannot be checked. CDR1 is SGHVS and CDR2 is FNYEAQ in the germline V gene. This CDR3 spans 21 amino acids. The CDR3 is CASSLTPTSGGPTDSTDTQYF.

The rearrangement links TRBV10-3 to TRBJ2-5. The CDR3 has 15 amino acids. The germline V gene has CDR1 ENHRY and CDR2 SYGVKD. This chain's CDR3 is CAISEINRGQETQYF.

V gene TRBV2 combines with J gene TRBJ1-3. CDR3 length: 14 residues. Germline loops: CDR1 SNHLY, CDR2 FYNNEI. Here the CDR3 reads CASGEAASGNTIYF.

The chain is built from TRBV2 and TRBJ2-7; the TCRdb call, TRBD1, lacks DNA for checking. Germline CDR1 SNHLY, CDR2 FYNNEI. CDR3 length: 12 residues. The CDR3 loop is CASIVRQLEQYF.

V gene TRBV28 combines with J gene TRBJ2-6; TCRdb picks TRBD1, but there is no DNA to check that call. The V gene's germline CDR1 is MDHEN and CDR2 SYDVKM. The CDR3 covers 17 residues. CDR3 in amino acids: CASSWTQSSSGANVLTF.

The chain is built from TRBV5-6 and TRBJ2-5; lacking DNA, the TRBD2 call made by TCRdb goes unchecked. The germline V gene has CDR1 SGHDT and CDR2 YYEEEE. The CDR3 is 14 amino acids. The CDR3 loop is CASSSYAGRETQYF.

The chain recombines TRBV5-1 with TRBJ2-1. This CDR3 comprises 15 residues. The germline CDR1 and CDR2 sequences are SGHRS and YFSETQ. CDR3: CASSLVAQADNEQFF.

The chain uses TRBV11-1 and TRBJ2-3; with no DNA, the TCRdb D assignment of TRBD1 cannot be verified. The CDR3 totals 18 residues. The V gene's germline CDR1 is SGHAT and CDR2 FQDESV (reference sequence). The CDR3 region is CASSPTGQGARGTDTQYF.

The CDR3 reads CASSVGSSYTF. V is TRBV25-1 and J is TRBJ1-2. This CDR3 region has 11 residues. CDR1 and CDR2 (germline): MGHDK, SYGVNS.

The V and J genes are TRBV9 and TRBJ2-7; the TRBD2 assignment by TCRdb is unverifiable without DNA. The CDR3 has 15 amino acids. The germline V gene encodes CDR1 SGDLS and CDR2 YYNGEE. This chain's CDR3 is CASSGGTEPFYEQYF.

CDR3 sequence: CASSSNRLQETQYF. The gene calls are TRBV7-2 and TRBJ2-5. The CDR3 contains 14 residues. CDR1 SGHTA and CDR2 FQGNSA come from the germline V gene.

The V call is TRBV28, the J call TRBJ1-1. Germline CDR1 and CDR2: MDHEN and SYDVKM. The CDR3 extends over 14 amino acids. CDR3 loop: CASSLTFMNTEAFF. Full variable domain (rest looked up from reference TRBV28 and TRBJ1-1): DVKVTQSSRYLVKRTGEKVFLECVQDMDHENMFWYRQDPGLGLRLIYFSYDVKMKEKGDIPEGYSVSREKKERFSLILESASTNQTSMYLCASSLTFMNTEAFFGQGTRLTVV.

The rearrangement joins TRBV27 to TRBJ1-2; the D call from TCRdb, TRBD1, cannot be confirmed without DNA. Germline loops: CDR1 MNHEY, CDR2 SMNVEV (reference sequence). CDR3 length: 14 amino acids. CDR3 protein: CASSLKGPVYGYTF.

This CDR3 reads CASRPTPASVETQYF. This chain connects TRBV6-1 to TRBJ2-5; TCRdb indicates TRBD2, and absent DNA this call remains unverified. CDR1 is MNHNS and CDR2 is SASEGT in the germline V gene. The CDR3 spans 15 residues.

The J gene is TRBJ2-4, the V gene TRBV5-6; TCRdb returns TRBD2, unconfirmable since there is no DNA. The CDR3 runs 19 residues. Germline CDR1 SGHDT, CDR2 YYEEEE. CDR3 amino acids: CASSLGGSGGHLAKNIQYF.

The J gene is TRBJ2-7, the V gene TRBV4-1. The CDR3 extends over 15 amino acids. Germline CDR1 and CDR2: MGHRA and YSYEKL. The CDR3 loop reads CASSQLTGYSYEQYF.

The gene calls are TRBV10-2 and TRBJ1-5. The CDR3 spans 14 residues. Germline assignment: CDR1 WSHSY and CDR2 SAAADI. CDR3 region: CASSDIGSNQPQHF.

This chain's CDR3 is CASSLDPGFGGNTIYF. The chain couples TRBV11-2 to TRBJ1-3. The length of the CDR3 is 16 residues. The germline CDR1 and CDR2 sequences are SGHAT and FQNNGV.

The V and J genes are TRBV5-1 and TRBJ1-3. The CDR3 spans 15 residues. CDR1 SGHRS and CDR2 YFSETQ come from the germline V gene. This CDR3 is CASSLQQGSGNTIYF.

The chain links TRBV10-3 to TRBJ1-1; no DNA is available, so the TRBD1 call from TCRdb remains unchecked. Per the germline V gene, CDR1 is ENHRY and CDR2 is SYGVKD. The CDR3 length is 13 residues. CDR3 in amino acids: CAIKDSPNTEAFF.

The chain has TRBV4-1 and TRBJ2-3; absent DNA, TCRdb's TRBD1 call cannot be checked. The CDR3 sequence is 17 residues long. The V gene's germline CDR1 is MGHRA and CDR2 YSYEKL. The CDR3: CASSHRSSGQGAYTQYF.

The chain joins TRBV7-9 to TRBJ2-7; TCRdb gives TRBD1 as the D gene, but with no DNA this cannot be confirmed. There are 14 residues in the CDR3. Germline V CDR1 and CDR2: SEHNR, FQNEAQ (reference sequence). The CDR3 sequence: CASGTGTGGYEQYF.

The chain's CDR3 is CASSLSGPRPFF. V usage is TRBV7-8 and J usage is TRBJ2-1; the D call from TCRdb, TRBD1, cannot be confirmed without DNA. Per the germline V gene, CDR1 is SGHVS and CDR2 is FQNEAQ. CDR3 length equals 12 residues.

J is TRBJ2-1 and V is TRBV6-1; there is no DNA to check the TCRdb D call of TRBD1. The germline V gene encodes CDR1 MNHNS and CDR2 SASEGT. This CDR3 is built from 13 residues. CDR3 amino acids: CASSPLGGGEQFF.

The rearrangement joins TRBV4-1 to TRBJ2-1; lacking DNA, the TRBD1 call made by TCRdb goes unchecked. CDR1 MGHRA and CDR2 YSYEKL come from the germline V gene. The CDR3 covers 15 residues. CDR3 loop: CASSPARQGVAEQFF.